The clone carrying this T cell receptor beta chain is called medium-sized (0.01 to 0.1%) based on its frequency. Its antigen is as yet unknown. In germline, CDR1 is DFQATT, CDR2 SNEGSKA (reference sequence). CDR3 length equals 14 residues. TCR beta libraries were made by UMI-labeled 5' RACE. Under the authors' procedure: Every library of TCR beta sequences contained functional CDR3 beta clonotypes numbering between about 3,000 and 18,000. TCRdb re-called the 5' RACE reads and catalogs CDR3 proteins one per entry, DNA excluded. The V and J calls and clone size are TCRdb's, not the authors'. The sample data list about 4,900 distinct CDR3 sequences. It was negative magnetic separation that enriched the total CD8+ T cells. The RNA's source was duplicate vials of approximately 150,000 sorted CD8+ T cells per subset. This entry belongs to a study of human CD8 memory T cell subsets. Study-wide results and limits: Stem-like memory and precursor exhausted T cells were similarly highly diverse; effector memory cells were not.

The chain combines TRBV20-1 with TRBJ2-1. The source of this sequence is a human donor in good health. The sample comprised CD8+ effector memory T cells (TEM) sorted from PBMCs. Stated subset: effector memory CD8 T cells, CCR7- CD45RO+ CD95+. This CDR3 is CSASFESSYNEQFF.